These 2 T cell receptor beta chains were sequenced from one sample in a study of T-cell memory formation after mild COVID-19. MiXCR, applied by TCRdb to the 5' RACE reads, yields one record per CDR3 protein. The profile covers around 300,000 distinct CDR3 sequences, with approximately 15% appearing a single time and about 20% taken by the ten largest. The material sequenced was PBMCs or a T cell subset sorted from them (not recorded which). These receptors all stem from a young man who had mild COVID-19 (a few samples of this study predate the infection). Cell type and time point are not known.

The V and J genes are TRBV5-3 and TRBJ2-2; 7 positions match TRBD1. Being an ORF, TRBV5-3 has a function that is uncertain. CDR3 length: 16 amino acids. J was trimmed by 2 bases and V by 5 bases; bases with no gene match: 9. The CDR3 sequence is CARRPPGQINTGELFF. CDR3 nucleotides: TGTGCCAGAAGACCGCCGGGACAGATAAACACCGGGGAGCTGTTTTTT.

This clonotype was picked up many times. The J gene is TRBJ2-7, the V gene TRBV4-1; 9 bases map to TRBD1. Germline V gene lookup returns CDR1 MGHRA and CDR2 YSYEKL. The CDR3 is 15 amino acids. V dropped 4 bases and J dropped 7; count of bases not matched to a gene: 11. This CDR3 reads CASSLGQGMLWEQYF. The CDR3 nucleotides are TGCGCCAGCAGCCTAGGACAGGGGATGTTGTGGGAGCAGTACTTC.